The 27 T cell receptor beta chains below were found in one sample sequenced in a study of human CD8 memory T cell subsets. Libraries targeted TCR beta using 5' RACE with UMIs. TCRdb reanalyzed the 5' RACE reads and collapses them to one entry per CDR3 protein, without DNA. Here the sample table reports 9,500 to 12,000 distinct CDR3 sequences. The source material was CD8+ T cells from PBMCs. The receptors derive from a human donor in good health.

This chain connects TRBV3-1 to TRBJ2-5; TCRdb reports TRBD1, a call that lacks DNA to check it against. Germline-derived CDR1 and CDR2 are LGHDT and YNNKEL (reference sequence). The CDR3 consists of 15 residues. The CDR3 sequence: CASSQGATFQETQYF.

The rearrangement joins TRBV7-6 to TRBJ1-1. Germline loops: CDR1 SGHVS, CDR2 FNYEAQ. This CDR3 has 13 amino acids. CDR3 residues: CASSLLPKTEAFF.

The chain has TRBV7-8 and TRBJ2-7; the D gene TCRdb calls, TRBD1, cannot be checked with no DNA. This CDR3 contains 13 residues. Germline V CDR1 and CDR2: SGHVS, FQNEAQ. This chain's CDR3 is CASSLGDPLEQYF. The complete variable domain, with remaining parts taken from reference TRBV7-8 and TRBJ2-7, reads GAGVSQSPRYKVAKRGQDVALRCDPISGHVSLFWYQQALGQGPEFLTYFQNEAQLDKSGLPSDRFFAERPEGSVSTLKIQRTQQEDSAVYLCASSLGDPLEQYFGPGTRLTVT.

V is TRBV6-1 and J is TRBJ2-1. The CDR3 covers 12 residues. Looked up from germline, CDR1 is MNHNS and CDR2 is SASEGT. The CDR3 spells CASSDGVAEQFF.

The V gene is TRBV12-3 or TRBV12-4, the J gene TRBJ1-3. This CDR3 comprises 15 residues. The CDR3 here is CASTKSGTFGNTIYF.

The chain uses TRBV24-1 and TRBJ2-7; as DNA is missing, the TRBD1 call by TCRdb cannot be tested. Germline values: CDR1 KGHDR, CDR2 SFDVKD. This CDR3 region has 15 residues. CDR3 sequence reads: CATSGTGTGLEEQYF.

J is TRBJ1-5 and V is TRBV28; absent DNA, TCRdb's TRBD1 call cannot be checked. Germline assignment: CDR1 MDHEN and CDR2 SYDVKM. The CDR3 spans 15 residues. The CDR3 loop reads CASSLAFEGYQPQHF.

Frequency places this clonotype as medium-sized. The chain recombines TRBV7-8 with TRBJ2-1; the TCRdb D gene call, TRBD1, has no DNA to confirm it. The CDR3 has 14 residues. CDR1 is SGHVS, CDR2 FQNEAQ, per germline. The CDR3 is CASSLGGDNNEQFF.

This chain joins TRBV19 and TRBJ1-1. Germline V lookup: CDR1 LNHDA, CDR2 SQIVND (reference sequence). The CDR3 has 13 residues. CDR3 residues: CASSLVRGTEAFF.

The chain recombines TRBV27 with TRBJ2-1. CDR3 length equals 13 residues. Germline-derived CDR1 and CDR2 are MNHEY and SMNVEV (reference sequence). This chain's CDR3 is CASRGSSYNEQFF.

The CDR3: CASSFNLVREQYF. This chain connects TRBV28 to TRBJ2-7. Germline values: CDR1 MDHEN, CDR2 SYDVKM. The CDR3 is made up of 13 amino acids.

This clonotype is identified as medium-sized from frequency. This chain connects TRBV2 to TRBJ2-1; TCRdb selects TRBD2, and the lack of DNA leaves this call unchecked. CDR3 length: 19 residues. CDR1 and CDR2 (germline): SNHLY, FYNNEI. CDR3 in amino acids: CASSDSTSGSQSSYNEQFF.

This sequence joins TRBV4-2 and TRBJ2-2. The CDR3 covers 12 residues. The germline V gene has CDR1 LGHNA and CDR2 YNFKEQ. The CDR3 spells CASSPVGGELFF.

The CDR3 is CASTIGQALNTEAFF. The chain joins TRBV5-6 to TRBJ1-1; TCRdb picks TRBD1, but there is no DNA to check that call. The CDR3 consists of 15 residues. Germline CDR1 SGHDT, CDR2 YYEEEE.

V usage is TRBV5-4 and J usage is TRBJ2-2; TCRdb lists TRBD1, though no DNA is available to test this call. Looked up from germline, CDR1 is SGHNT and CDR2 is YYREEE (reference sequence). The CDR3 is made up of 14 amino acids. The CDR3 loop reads CASSSRGYTGELFF. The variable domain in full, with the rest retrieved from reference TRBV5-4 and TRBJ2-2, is ETGVTQSPTHLIKTRGQQVTLRCSSQSGHNTVSWYQQALGQGPQFIFQYYREEENGRGNFPPRFSGLQFPNYSSELNVNALELDDSALYLCASSSRGYTGELFFGEGSRLTVL.

This CDR3 is CASSFVRSYEQYF. The V call is TRBV7-9, the J call TRBJ2-7. The CDR3 loop spans 13 amino acids. Germline V gene data show CDR1 as SEHNR and CDR2 as FQNEAQ (reference sequence).

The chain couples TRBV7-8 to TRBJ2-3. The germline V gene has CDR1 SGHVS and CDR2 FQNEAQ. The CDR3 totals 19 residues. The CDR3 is CASSLVELDVGFSTDTQYF.

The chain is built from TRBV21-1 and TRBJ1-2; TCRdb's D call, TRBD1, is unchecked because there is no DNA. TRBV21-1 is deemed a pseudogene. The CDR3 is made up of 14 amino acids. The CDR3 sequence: CASRLGPTSYGYTF.

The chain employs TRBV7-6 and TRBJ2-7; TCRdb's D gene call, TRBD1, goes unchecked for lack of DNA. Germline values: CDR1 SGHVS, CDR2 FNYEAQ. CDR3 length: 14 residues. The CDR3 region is CASSSGQGNYEQYF. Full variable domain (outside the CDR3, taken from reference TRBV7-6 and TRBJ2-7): GAGVSQSPRYKVTKRGQDVALRCDPISGHVSLYWYRQALGQGPEFLTYFNYEAQQDKSGLPNDRFSAERPEGSISTLTIQRTEQRDSAMYRCASSSGQGNYEQYFGPGTRLTVT.

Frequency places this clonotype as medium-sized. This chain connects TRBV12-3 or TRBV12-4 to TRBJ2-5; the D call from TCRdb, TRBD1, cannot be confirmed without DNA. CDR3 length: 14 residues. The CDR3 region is CASSPRTSQETQYF.

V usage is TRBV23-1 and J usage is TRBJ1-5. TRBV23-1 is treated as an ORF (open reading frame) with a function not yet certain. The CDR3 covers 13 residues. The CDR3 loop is CASSQRFNQPQHF.

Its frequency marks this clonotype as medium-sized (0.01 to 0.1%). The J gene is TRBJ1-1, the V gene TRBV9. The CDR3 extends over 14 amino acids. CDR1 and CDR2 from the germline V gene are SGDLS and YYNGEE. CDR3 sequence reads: CASSAGLLGTEAFF.

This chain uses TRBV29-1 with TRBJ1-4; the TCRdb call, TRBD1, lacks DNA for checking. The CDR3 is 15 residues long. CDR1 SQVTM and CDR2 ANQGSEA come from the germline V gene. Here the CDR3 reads CSVAIRDRGLEKLFF.

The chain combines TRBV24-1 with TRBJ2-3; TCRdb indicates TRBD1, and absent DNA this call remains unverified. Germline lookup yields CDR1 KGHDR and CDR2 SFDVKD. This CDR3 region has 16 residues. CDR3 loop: CATSDFTGKPTDTQYF.

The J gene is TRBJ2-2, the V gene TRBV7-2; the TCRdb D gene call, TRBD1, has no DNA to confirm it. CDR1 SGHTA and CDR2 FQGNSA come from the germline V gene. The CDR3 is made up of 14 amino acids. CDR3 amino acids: CASSSLGGTGELFF.

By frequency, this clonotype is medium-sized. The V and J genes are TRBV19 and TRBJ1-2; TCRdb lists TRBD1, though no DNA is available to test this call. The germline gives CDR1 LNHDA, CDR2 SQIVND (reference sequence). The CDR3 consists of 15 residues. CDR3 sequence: CASSMLGEGRSGYTF.

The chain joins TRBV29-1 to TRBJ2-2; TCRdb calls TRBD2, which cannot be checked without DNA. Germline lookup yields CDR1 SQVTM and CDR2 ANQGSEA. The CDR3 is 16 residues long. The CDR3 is CSVEDGSSGNTGELFF.